This T cell receptor beta chain stems from a study of response to subunit inactivated influenza vaccine. With 2 bases clipped from V and 2 bases from J, the junction kept 2 bases outside the gene matches. The germline V gene encodes CDR1 SQVTM and CDR2 ANQGSEA. The CDR3 spans 13 residues. TCRdb reanalysed the RT-PCR reads using MiXCR and keeps one entry per CDR3 protein. Of approximately 500,000 distinct CDR3 sequences in the sample, under 30% were seen once. These same data were also listed under a study on T cells expressing NK-cell markers. That source notes: Template switching by 5'RACE with UMIs generated the TCR beta cDNA. Of the CD8+ T cells in about 6 donors, 1.0-7.0% belonged to dominant NKG2C+ clonotypes. Leadership of the CD3+CD56-NKG2C+ fraction also belonged to these clonotypes in a handful of donors. Questions lingered over whether expanded NKG2C+ T cell clones were HCMV-specific.

V and J are TRBV29-1 and TRBJ1-2, with 7 bases matching TRBD1. This TCR was recovered from a man between 45 and 60 years old who received an inactivated influenza vaccine. The sequencing here drew on CD4+ T cells sorted from PBMCs, taken approximately 13 days after vaccination. The DNA for the CDR3 is TGCAGCGTTGAAAGGGGACAGAACTATGGCTACACCTTC. It specifies CSVERGQNYGYTF.